One sample yielded the 27 T cell receptor beta chains listed below, sequenced in a study of cytomegalovirus exposure and HLA in healthy donors. This table comes from immunoSEQ multiplex PCR, and its TCRdb copy is limited to in-frame clones, with some not included. The sample lists some 260,000 clones; about 88% were seen once. The sequencing input was PBMCs. All receptors derive from a man between 18 and 29 years old in good health and CMV-seropositive.

The rearrangement uses TRBV28 and TRBJ1-5, with unresolved D. The CDR3 totals 13 residues. V lost 5 bases and J lost 4, with 9 bases in between. In germline, CDR1 is MDHEN, CDR2 SYDVKM. CDR3 in amino acids: CASSPGANQPQHF. The CDR3 nucleotides are TGTGCCAGCAGTCCCGGAGCAAATCAGCCCCAGCATTTT.

This chain connects TRBV6-1 to TRBJ1-1; maybe TRBD1 (5 bases). The ends were cut back, 7 bases at V and 0 bases at J, with 12 bases in the middle. Germline-derived CDR1 and CDR2 are MNHNS and SASEGT. The CDR3 length is 14 residues. This CDR3 reads CASTAGFMNTEAFF. In DNA, the CDR3 is TGTGCCAGCACCGCAGGGTTCATGAACACTGAAGCTTTCTTT.

DNA of the CDR3: TGTGCCAGCTTCAGACAGGGGGTCAACACCGGGGAGCTGTTTTTT. This encodes CASFRQGVNTGELFF. The chain couples TRBV6-6 to TRBJ2-2; 9 bases match TRBD1. Germline values: CDR1 MNHNY, CDR2 SVGAGI (reference sequence). The CDR3 is made up of 15 amino acids. The trim removed 8 bases at V and 2 bases at J, leaving 6 bases unmatched.

The chain uses TRBV2 and TRBJ1-5, with D possibly matching TRBD1 (5 bases). This CDR3 spans 13 amino acids. Germline lookup yields CDR1 SNHLY and CDR2 FYNNEI. Trimming shortened V by 2 bases and J by 7 bases, and 9 bases separated the two germline ends. The DNA for the CDR3 is TGTGCCAGCAGTGAATTTGGGACGCAGCCCCAGCATTTT. It is translated as CASSEFGTQPQHF.

The chain links TRBV5-4 to TRBJ1-2; maybe TRBD1 (6 bases). This CDR3 is 15 amino acids long. V dropped 4 bases and J dropped 0 bases, with 13 bases sitting between them. From germline, CDR1 is SGHNT and CDR2 YYREEE (reference sequence). The CDR3 loop is CASSPIQGANYGYTF. As DNA, the CDR3 is TGTGCCAGCAGCCCCATACAGGGAGCTAACTATGGCTACACCTTC.

This rearrangement joins TRBV21-1 to TRBJ2-7; TRBD2 is the table's D call, not checked against the DNA. TRBV21-1 is termed a pseudogene. This CDR3 is built from 19 residues. CDR3 nucleotides: TGTGCCAGCAGCAAAGTCTTCGGGACTAGCGGGAGTAACGAATACGAGCAGTACTTC. It translates to CASSKVFGTSGSNEYEQYF.

The chain couples TRBV29-1 to TRBJ1-4, with D tentatively TRBD1 (5 bases). V was trimmed by 5 bases and J by 8 bases, leaving 12 bases between them. Per the germline V gene, CDR1 is SQVTM and CDR2 is ANQGSEA. The CDR3 loop spans 12 amino acids. Here the CDR3 reads CSVKQVEEKLFF. The CDR3 DNA follows: TGCAGCGTTAAACAGGTGGAGGAAAAACTGTTTTTT.

V and J are TRBV18 and TRBJ2-7; possible D gene TRBD1, 6 bases. The CDR3 loop spans 11 amino acids. The germline V gene has CDR1 KGHSH and CDR2 LQKENI. Trimming took 4 bases from V and 12 from J, leaving 13 bases between them. The CDR3 loop reads CASSQDSYLYF. In nucleotides, the CDR3 is TGTGCCAGCTCACAGGACAGTTACCTGTACTTC. Looking up the rest from reference TRBV18 and TRBJ2-7 gives the full variable domain: NAGVMQNPRHLVRRRGQEARLRCSPMKGHSHVYWYRQLPEEGLKFMVYLQKENIIDESGMPKERFSAEFPKEGPSILRIQQVVRGDSAAYFCASSQDSYLYFGPGTRLTVT.

J is TRBJ1-4 and V is TRBV30; the D is unclear. Trimming took off 3 bases at V and 8 bases at J, with 13 bases between the two ends. Germline V gene sequence: CDR1 GTSNPN, CDR2 SVGIG (reference sequence). CDR3 length equals 13 residues. The CDR3 reads CAWSWREGEKLFF. The CDR3 DNA is TGTGCCTGGAGCTGGAGAGAAGGAGAAAAACTGTTTTTT.

The chain uses TRBV2 and TRBJ1-1; D is uncertain. The germline CDR1 and CDR2 sequences are SNHLY and FYNNEI. V was cut by 5 bases and J by 1 base, with 8 bases left in between. The CDR3 sequence is 13 residues long. DNA of the CDR3: TGTGCCAGCAGTCTGCAGCCGAACACTGAAGCTTTCTTT. It encodes CASSLQPNTEAFF.

This chain joins TRBV6-1 and TRBJ2-1, with D unclear. Germline CDR1 is MNHNS and CDR2 is SASEGT. The V and J ends lost 4 bases and 7 bases respectively, with 14 bases between them. The CDR3 is 14 amino acids. The CDR3 region is CASSVARVANEQFF. The CDR3, as DNA: TGTGCCAGCAGTGTGGCTAGAGTTGCGAATGAGCAGTTCTTC.

This chain links TRBV4-1 with TRBJ2-7, with 7 nucleotides matching TRBD2. Per the germline V gene, CDR1 is MGHRA and CDR2 is YSYEKL. J was trimmed by 4 bases and V by 0 bases; bases with no gene match: 9. The length of the CDR3 is 16 residues. The CDR3 spells CASSQDPAGTIYEQYF. As DNA, the CDR3 is TGCGCCAGCAGCCAAGATCCCGCCGGGACTATATACGAGCAGTACTTC.

This chain joins TRBV6-4 and TRBJ1-1; no reliable D call. Trimming shortened V by 4 bases and J by 2 bases, and 8 bases separated the two germline ends. This CDR3 is 13 amino acids long. Germline CDR1 MRHNA, CDR2 SNTAGT. CDR3 protein: CASSGRPNTEAFF. CDR3 DNA sequence: TGTGCCAGCAGTGGACGGCCTAACACTGAAGCTTTCTTT.

This chain joins TRBV27 and TRBJ2-1, with 9 bases aligning to TRBD1. V lost 6 bases, J lost 12 bases, and 21 bases stayed unmatched. This CDR3 has 17 amino acids. The germline V gene encodes CDR1 MNHEY and CDR2 SMNVEV (reference sequence). CDR3 region: CASRFGLRTGVLGMQFF. For the CDR3, the DNA is TGTGCCAGCAGGTTCGGGCTTAGGACAGGGGTTTTAGGGATGCAGTTCTTC.

The chain couples TRBV7-6 to TRBJ2-3; 7 bases agree with TRBD1. There are 15 residues in the CDR3. The V segment lost 5 bases and the J segment 3 bases; nucleotides outside the gene matches: 8. Germline CDR1 SGHVS, CDR2 FNYEAQ. This CDR3 is CASSLLGGRTDTQYF. The CDR3 coding sequence is TGTGCCAGCAGCCTCCTAGGGGGCAGAACAGATACGCAGTATTTT.

This chain uses TRBV6-5 with TRBJ1-5; 10 bases are shared with TRBD1. The CDR3 contains 14 residues. Trimming took 7 bases from V and 4 from J; bases not matched to a gene: 4. Per germline, CDR1 MNHEY and CDR2 SVGAGI. The CDR3 nucleotides read TGTGCCAGCAAGACGGGACAGGGGAATCAGCCCCAGCATTTT. This gives the protein CASKTGQGNQPQHF.

The rearrangement links TRBV5-6 to TRBJ1-1, with D hard to call. Germline CDR1 SGHDT, CDR2 YYEEEE. Trimming took off 0 bases at V and 1 base at J, with 10 bases between the two ends. This CDR3 contains 15 residues. The CDR3 sequence is CASSLDTQTNTEAFF. Here the CDR3 DNA reads TGTGCCAGCAGCTTGGATACACAAACGAACACTGAAGCTTTCTTT.

The V and J genes are TRBV5-1 and TRBJ1-2, with unresolved D. Germline assignment: CDR1 SGHRS and CDR2 YFSETQ. The CDR3 is made up of 13 amino acids. V shed 0 bases and J shed 4 bases, with 7 bases lying between them. The CDR3 is CASSLDEGYGYTF. CDR3 in DNA: TGCGCCAGCAGCTTGGACGAGGGCTATGGCTACACCTTC.

The chain employs TRBV28 and TRBJ1-2, with 9 bases matching TRBD1. Losses at the gene ends were 6 bases for V and 4 bases for J; bases not matched to a gene: 6. CDR1 is MDHEN and CDR2 is SYDVKM in the germline V gene. The CDR3 is 14 amino acids. The CDR3 DNA follows: TGTGCCAGCAGGCGGACAGGGGTCGTCTATGGCTACACCTTC. It is translated as CASRRTGVVYGYTF.

Here the CDR3 reads CASSLFSGDTGELFF. The CDR3 DNA follows: TGCGCCAGCAGCCTATTTAGCGGCGACACCGGGGAGCTGTTTTTT. The J gene is TRBJ2-2, the V gene TRBV4-1; a weak D match, TRBD2 (6 bases). The germline V gene encodes CDR1 MGHRA and CDR2 YSYEKL. Trimming removed 4 bases at V and 3 bases at J, with 12 bases between. This CDR3 spans 15 amino acids.

The rearrangement links TRBV6-5 to TRBJ2-5, with 8 bases fitting TRBD2. V was pared by 7 bases and J by 7 bases, with 11 bases of the junction left unmatched. The CDR3 runs to 14 residues. Germline V gene lookup returns CDR1 MNHEY and CDR2 SVGAGI. The CDR3 loop reads CASTSGREAGTQYF. The CDR3 DNA is TGTGCCAGCACGTCAGGGCGGGAGGCGGGGACCCAGTACTTC.

The gene calls are TRBV7-9 and TRBJ2-5; 14 positions agree with TRBD2. V was clipped by 3 bases and J by 3 bases; unmatched bases: 0. Germline-derived CDR1 and CDR2 are SEHNR and FQNEAQ (reference sequence). This CDR3 is built from 15 residues. The CDR3 is CASSLGLAGEETQYF. The CDR3 DNA follows: TGTGCCAGCAGCTTGGGACTAGCGGGAGAAGAGACCCAGTACTTC. Using reference TRBV7-9 and TRBJ2-5 for the parts outside the CDR3, the full variable domain is DTGVSQNPRHKITKRGQNVTFRCDPISEHNRLYWYRQTLGQGPEFLTYFQNEAQLEKSRLLSDRFSAERPKGSFSTLEIQRTEQGDSAMYLCASSLGLAGEETQYFGPGTRLLVL.

The count of this clone is one. CDR3 residues: CASSPTGDRIQYF. CDR3 sequence (DNA): TGTGCCAGCAGCCCGACGGGGGATCGCATTCAGTACTTC. This sequence joins TRBV2 and TRBJ2-4; possibly TRBD2 for D (6 bases). With 6 bases removed from V and 9 bases from J, the gap between germline ends came to 15 bases. The germline V gene encodes CDR1 SNHLY and CDR2 FYNNEI. This CDR3 comprises 13 residues.

This clone occurred once. The rearrangement links TRBV2 to TRBJ2-6; no definite D call. Trimming pared 4 bases from V and 2 bases from J, leaving 9 bases between. The CDR3 runs to 15 residues. Germline CDR1 reads SNHLY; CDR2 reads FYNNEI. CDR3 in amino acids: CASSVRKTGANVLTF. For the CDR3, the DNA is TGTGCCAGCAGTGTTCGTAAGACTGGGGCCAACGTCCTGACTTTC.

The genes are TRBV18 and TRBJ1-1, with 11 bases that match TRBD1. Germline lookup yields CDR1 KGHSH and CDR2 LQKENI. There are 15 residues in the CDR3. With V trimmed by 2 bases and J by 5 bases, 4 bases remained unmatched. The DNA of the CDR3 is TGTGCCAGCTCACCAGGGACAGGGGGGCGAACTGAAGCTTTCTTT. Its translation: CASSPGTGGRTEAFF. The variable domain in full, completed from reference TRBV18 and TRBJ1-1, reads NAGVMQNPRHLVRRRGQEARLRCSPMKGHSHVYWYRQLPEEGLKFMVYLQKENIIDESGMPKERFSAEFPKEGPSILRIQQVVRGDSAAYFCASSPGTGGRTEAFFGQGTRLTVV.

The gene calls are TRBV7-9 and TRBJ1-5; tentatively, D is TRBD1 (6 bases). Trimming took off 0 bases at V and 1 base at J, with 10 bases between the two ends. This CDR3 is 16 amino acids long. Per the germline V gene, CDR1 is SEHNR and CDR2 is FQNEAQ (reference sequence). This chain's CDR3 is CASSLATGSSNQPQHF. In nucleotides, the CDR3 is TGTGCCAGCAGCTTAGCCACAGGGTCGAGCAATCAGCCCCAGCATTTT.

Comments on this clone: Distinct nucleotide sequences in the sample also encode this CDR3. The chain recombines TRBV6-5 with TRBJ1-2, with a possible D match to TRBD1 (6 bases). This CDR3 has 13 residues. V was pared by 8 bases and J by 0 bases, with 10 bases between. Germline CDR1 is MNHEY and CDR2 is SVGAGI. Here the CDR3 DNA reads TGTGCCAGCTCGAGGACAGCTAACTATGGCTACACCTTC. This translates into CASSRTANYGYTF.